A selection of T cell receptor beta chains follows, all from one sample in a study of T cell repertoires in cytomegalovirus infection. TCRdb reanalysed the reads using MiXCR and keeps one entry per CDR3 protein. The sample has roughly 800,000 distinct CDR3 sequences, around 29% seen once. Their recognized antigens are unknown. Material: cultured CD8+ T cells from PBMCs, obtained from culture after CMV antigen stimulation. The receptors here all came from a human donor in good health (CMV status not recorded). Some clones in this sample may be carry-over from other donors' samples. Both conserved end residues are part of each CDR3. The order of the fields is J gene, V gene, CDR3 length, D gene, clone size, CDR3 DNA, CDR3 protein. A D gene is named only where the DNA matches it firmly. Only some rows state a clone size, as once, few, many or a class for expanded clones.

J: TRBJ1-4
V: TRBV7-9
length: 12
D: .
size: .
DNA: TGTGCCACCCGGACAGCCCATGAAAAACTGTTTTTT
CDR3: CATRTAHEKLFF

J: TRBJ2-1
V: TRBV7-9
length: 14
D: .
size: .
DNA: TGTGCCAGCAGCTCGGAAGCCTCCTACAATGAGCAGTTCTTC
CDR3: CASSSEASYNEQFF

J: TRBJ2-5
V: TRBV2
length: 15
D: TRBD1
size: once
DNA: TGTGCCAGCAGCGGACCCGGACAGGGTATAGAGACCCAGTACTTC
CDR3: CASSGPGQGIETQYF

J: TRBJ1-2
V: TRBV7-9
length: 14
D: .
size: few
DNA: TGTGCCAGCAGCCCTGGAACAGGGCGTTGGGGCTACACCTTC
CDR3: CASSPGTGRWGYTF

J: TRBJ2-3
V: TRBV12-3/TRBV12-4
length: 18
D: TRBD2
size: many
DNA: TGTGCCAGCAGTTTTTTTCCGGCCGAAGAGCGGGGGACAGATACGCAGTATTTT
CDR3: CASSFFPAEERGTDTQYF

J: TRBJ1-1
V: TRBV27
length: 14
D: .
size: few
DNA: TGTGCCAGCCTGCCGGGACTCCAGAACACTGAAGCTTTCTTT
CDR3: CASLPGLQNTEAFF

J: TRBJ1-5
V: TRBV19
length: 16
D: .
size: .
DNA: TGTGCCAGTAGAAGACAGGTGGCCCGAAGCGATCAGCCCCAGCATTTT
CDR3: CASRRQVARSDQPQHF

J: TRBJ1-1
V: TRBV7-9
length: 15
D: .
size: few
DNA: TGTGCCAGCAGCCTACCTCGCGGGGCGAAGACTGAAGCTTTCTTT
CDR3: CASSLPRGAKTEAFF

J: TRBJ1-2
V: TRBV27
length: 15
D: .
size: .
DNA: TGTGCCAGCAGTTTAGGCCCTACGAGTCCCTATGGCTACACCTTC
CDR3: CASSLGPTSPYGYTF

J: TRBJ2-5
V: TRBV7-9
length: 16
D: TRBD2
size: .
DNA: TGTGCCAGCAGCCCCCGACTAGCGGGGGTCCAAGAGACCCAGTACTTC
CDR3: CASSPRLAGVQETQYF

J: TRBJ2-5
V: TRBV14
length: 13
D: .
size: few
DNA: TGTGCCAGCAGCCAGGAGTTTCAAGAGACCCAGTACTTC
CDR3: CASSQEFQETQYF

J: TRBJ2-1
V: TRBV7-2
length: 15
D: .
size: many
DNA: TGTGCCAGCAGCCGATCCCCAGGGGACTACAATGAGCAGTTCTTC
CDR3: CASSRSPGDYNEQFF

J: TRBJ2-7
V: TRBV12-3/TRBV12-4
length: 14
D: TRBD1
size: .
DNA: TGTGCCAGCAGCCTCGGGACAGGGGTTTCCGAGCAGTACTTC
CDR3: CASSLGTGVSEQYF

J: TRBJ2-1
V: TRBV15
length: 14
D: .
size: .
DNA: TGTGCCACCAGCAGAGATTTGGCGTACAATGAGCAGTTCTTC
CDR3: CATSRDLAYNEQFF

J: TRBJ2-2
V: TRBV19
length: 14
D: .
size: few
DNA: TGTGCCTCCTCTGAGCACCTCAACACCGGGGAGCTGTTTTTT
CDR3: CASSEHLNTGELFF

J: TRBJ1-4
V: TRBV7-6
length: 13
D: .
size: many
DNA: TGTGCCAGCAGCCATGAATTTAATGAAAAACTGTTTTTT
CDR3: CASSHEFNEKLFF

J: TRBJ2-1
V: TRBV4-2
length: 15
D: TRBD2
size: .
DNA: TGTGCCAGCAGCCAATTCCCTAGCGGGGACAATGAGCAGTTCTTC
CDR3: CASSQFPSGDNEQFF

J: TRBJ2-5
V: TRBV12-3/TRBV12-4
length: 13
D: .
size: few
DNA: TGTGCCAGCAGCCCCGCGACCCGGGGGACCCAGTACTTC
CDR3: CASSPATRGTQYF

J: TRBJ1-1
V: TRBV12-3/TRBV12-4
length: 14
D: .
size: many
DNA: TGTGCCAGCAGTTTTACAGGGATGGGCACTGAAGCTTTCTTT
CDR3: CASSFTGMGTEAFF

J: TRBJ2-7
V: TRBV4-1
length: 15
D: .
size: .
DNA: TGCGCCAGCAGCCAACCTGAACAGGGGAGGGATGAGCAGTACTTC
CDR3: CASSQPEQGRDEQYF

J: TRBJ2-3
V: TRBV4-1
length: 18
D: TRBD2
size: .
DNA: TGCGCCAGCAGCCAAGTGAGACTTAGCGGGGGGTTACCAGATACGCAGTATTTT
CDR3: CASSQVRLSGGLPDTQYF

J: TRBJ2-1
V: TRBV7-9
length: 15
D: .
size: .
DNA: TGTGCCAGCAGCTTAGGAGGCGAGGGCGGCAATGAGCAGTTCTTC
CDR3: CASSLGGEGGNEQFF

J: TRBJ1-5
V: TRBV12-3/TRBV12-4
length: 15
D: .
size: few
DNA: TGTGCCAGCAGTTTAGGCTGGAGTAGCAATCAGCCCCAGCATTTT
CDR3: CASSLGWSSNQPQHF

J: TRBJ2-5
V: TRBV5-1
length: 15
D: TRBD2
size: .
DNA: TGCGCCAGCAGCTTGGTACTAGCGGGGATGGAGACCCAGTACTTC
CDR3: CASSLVLAGMETQYF

J: TRBJ1-2
V: TRBV7-9
length: 15
D: .
size: .
DNA: TGTGCCAGCAGGCATGCCAGGTTCCCCAACTATGGCTACACCTTC
CDR3: CASRHARFPNYGYTF

J: TRBJ1-2
V: TRBV4-1
length: 14
D: .
size: many
DNA: TGCGCCAGCAGCCGTCGGGACAACTCCTATGGCTACACCTTC
CDR3: CASSRRDNSYGYTF

J: TRBJ2-3
V: TRBV6-1
length: 16
D: TRBD2
size: few
DNA: TGTGCCAGCAGTGAAGAATGGCGGGGGGCCACAGATACGCAGTATTTT
CDR3: CASSEEWRGATDTQYF

J: TRBJ2-1
V: TRBV19
length: 13
D: TRBD2
size: few
DNA: TGTGCCAGTAGTATCTCACTAGCGGGGGGCAAGTTCTTC
CDR3: CASSISLAGGKFF

J: TRBJ1-1
V: TRBV6-8
length: 16
D: .
size: .
DNA: TGTGCCAGCAGTTACTCGACCTTTGAGGGACGGACTGAAGCTTTCTTT
CDR3: CASSYSTFEGRTEAFF

J: TRBJ2-1
V: TRBV6-2/TRBV6-3
length: 15
D: .
size: .
DNA: TGTGCCAGCAGTCCCCGGGACGGTCACTACAATGAGCAGTTCTTC
CDR3: CASSPRDGHYNEQFF

J: TRBJ1-1
V: TRBV11-1
length: 15
D: .
size: few
DNA: TGTGCCAGCAGCTTGGGGATAACTCCGAACACTGAAGCTTTCTTT
CDR3: CASSLGITPNTEAFF

J: TRBJ2-1
V: TRBV2
length: 12
D: .
size: .
DNA: TGTGCTACGGACCGCAACTACAATGAGCAGTTCTTC
CDR3: CATDRNYNEQFF

J: TRBJ1-4
V: TRBV4-1
length: 14
D: .
size: few
DNA: TGCGCCAGCAGCCAAGCAGGGTCTAATGAAAAACTGTTTTTT
CDR3: CASSQAGSNEKLFF

J: TRBJ2-1
V: TRBV7-9
length: 14
D: TRBD1
size: few
DNA: TGTGCCAGCAGCCCCCCGCAGGGGGTAAATGAGCAGTTCTTC
CDR3: CASSPPQGVNEQFF

J: TRBJ1-5
V: TRBV6-2/TRBV6-3
length: 17
D: TRBD1
size: .
DNA: TGTGCCAGCAGCCCCGACACCGACAGGGTCGGGGATCAGCCCCAGCATTTT
CDR3: CASSPDTDRVGDQPQHF

J: TRBJ1-1
V: TRBV7-9
length: 16
D: .
size: .
DNA: TGTGCCAGCAGCTTAGGGGGCGGCAGCCCGAACACTGAAGCTTTCTTT
CDR3: CASSLGGGSPNTEAFF

J: TRBJ2-7
V: TRBV6-6
length: 13
D: .
size: .
DNA: TGTGCCAGCAGTTACTCAAAATTAGACGAGCAGTACTTC
CDR3: CASSYSKLDEQYF

J: TRBJ2-3
V: TRBV6-6
length: 15
D: .
size: .
DNA: TGTGCCAGCAGTCCTGACTCCTCCCCCACAGATACGCAGTATTTT
CDR3: CASSPDSSPTDTQYF

J: TRBJ2-2
V: TRBV10-1
length: 14
D: TRBD1
size: .
DNA: TGCGCCAGCAGTGAGTCACAGGGGGCCGGGGAGCTGTTTTTT
CDR3: CASSESQGAGELFF

J: TRBJ2-5
V: TRBV7-6
length: 15
D: TRBD1
size: few
DNA: TGTGCCAGCAGCGCCGTGACAGGGACCCAAGAGACCCAGTACTTC
CDR3: CASSAVTGTQETQYF

J: TRBJ2-7
V: TRBV5-4
length: 14
D: .
size: .
DNA: TGTGCCAGCAGCTTGAAACAGGGGAGGTACGAGCAGTACTTC
CDR3: CASSLKQGRYEQYF

J: TRBJ1-5
V: TRBV12-3/TRBV12-4
length: 14
D: TRBD1
size: many
DNA: TGTGCCAGCAGACTGGGACAGGGGAATCAGCCCCAGCATTTT
CDR3: CASRLGQGNQPQHF

J: TRBJ2-1
V: TRBV4-2
length: 18
D: TRBD2
size: few
DNA: TGTGCCAGCAGCCAAGAGCCCCTAGCGGGGGACCTATACAATGAGCAGTTCTTC
CDR3: CASSQEPLAGDLYNEQFF

J: TRBJ2-3
V: TRBV5-1
length: 15
D: .
size: few
DNA: TGCGCCAGCAGCTTGGTGGCAGAAGGTAAAGATACGCAGTATTTT
CDR3: CASSLVAEGKDTQYF

J: TRBJ2-1
V: TRBV2
length: 16
D: TRBD2
size: .
DNA: TGTGCCAGCAGTGAACTAGCGGGGGGAGACTACAATGAGCAGTTCTTC
CDR3: CASSELAGGDYNEQFF

J: TRBJ2-7
V: TRBV5-1
length: 14
D: .
size: .
DNA: TGCGCCAGCAGCTTGGACTTCGGCTCCTACGAGCAGTACTTC
CDR3: CASSLDFGSYEQYF

J: TRBJ2-3
V: TRBV6-5
length: 12
D: .
size: .
DNA: TGTGCCAGCAGGAAGGGGTTAGATACGCAGTATTTT
CDR3: CASRKGLDTQYF

J: TRBJ2-5
V: TRBV6-6
length: 18
D: TRBD2
size: few
DNA: TGTGCCAGCAGTTACCTCATTACTCGACTAGCGGACCAAGAGACCCAGTACTTC
CDR3: CASSYLITRLADQETQYF

J: TRBJ2-7
V: TRBV29-1
length: 14
D: TRBD1
size: .
DNA: TGCAGCGTTGGACGACAGGGGGCTTGGCACGAGCAGTACTTC
CDR3: CSVGRQGAWHEQYF

J: TRBJ1-1
V: TRBV25-1
length: 13
D: .
size: .
DNA: TGTGCCAGCCATGAACGGGGCCGGACTGAAGCTTTCTTT
CDR3: CASHERGRTEAFF

J: TRBJ1-5
V: TRBV19
length: 16
D: TRBD1
size: .
DNA: TGTGCCAGTAGTCCCCGACAGGGGGCTAACAATCAGCCCCAGCCTTTT
CDR3: CASSPRQGANNQPQPF

J: TRBJ1-1
V: TRBV19
length: 14
D: .
size: .
DNA: TGTGCCAGTCTATGGGGGGGCCCGAACACTGAAGCTTTCTTT
CDR3: CASLWGGPNTEAFF

J: TRBJ1-1
V: TRBV7-3
length: 13
D: .
size: .
DNA: TGTGCCAGCAGCCGAACTCCGGGACATGAAGCTTTCTTT
CDR3: CASSRTPGHEAFF